Listed below are T cell receptor beta chains from one sample, sequenced in a study of PD-L1 blockade in urothelial cancer. Using immunoSEQ multiplex PCR, the repertoire was profiled, and TCRdb retains in-frame clones only, with some absent. In the table there are 60,000 to 75,000 clones, around 83% of which are singletons. The sequences come from PBMCs, collected around atezolizumab (anti-PD-L1) treatment. The receptor set was obtained from a woman aged 70-85 years with urothelial cancer. The CDR3 runs from the conserved cysteine through the conserved F or W. The D gene is left open where the match is weak. Only part of the rows carry a size: once, few, many, or a class if the clone is expanded.

size: .
J: TRBJ2-7
D: .
V: TRBV2
CDR3: CASEGRQVSYEQYF
DNA: TGTGCCAGTGAAGGGAGACAGGTGTCCTACGAGCAGTACTTC

size: .
J: TRBJ1-2
D: TRBD1
V: TRBV2
CDR3: CASSESPDRVYGYTF
DNA: TGTGCCAGCAGTGAATCCCCGGACAGGGTCTATGGCTACACCTTC

size: few
J: TRBJ1-1
D: .
V: TRBV5-1
CDR3: CASSLGSMNTEAFF
DNA: TGCGCCAGCAGCTTGGGTAGCATGAACACTGAAGCTTTCTTT

size: .
J: TRBJ1-1
D: TRBD1
V: TRBV15
CDR3: CATSRLRQGGRTLDTEAFF
DNA: TGTGCCACCAGCAGACTCCGACAGGGAGGACGGACATTGGACACTGAAGCTTTCTTT

size: once
J: TRBJ2-7
D: TRBD2
V: TRBV9
CDR3: CASSVGTSGMYEQYF
DNA: TGTGCCAGCAGCGTGGGGACTAGCGGGATGTACGAGCAGTACTTC

size: .
J: TRBJ2-4
D: TRBD2
V: TRBV7-6
CDR3: CASSLLLREAGETKNIQYF
DNA: TGTGCCAGCAGCTTACTACTCCGGGAGGCGGGGGAAACCAAAAACATTCAGTACTTC

size: .
J: TRBJ2-1
D: TRBD2
V: TRBV5-1
CDR3: CASSLLPGGYNEQFF
DNA: TGCGCCAGCAGCTTGCTACCGGGAGGGTACAATGAGCAGTTCTTC

size: .
J: TRBJ1-2
D: .
V: TRBV19
CDR3: CASNQGQREGYTF
DNA: TGTGCCAGTAATCAGGGGCAGCGAGAAGGCTACACCTTC

size: .
J: TRBJ2-1
D: .
V: TRBV5-6
CDR3: CASSLGQQYNEQFF
DNA: TGTGCCAGCAGCTTGGGACAGCAGTACAATGAGCAGTTCTTC

size: .
J: TRBJ2-3
D: .
V: TRBV30
CDR3: CAYREAVADTQYF
DNA: TGTGCCTACAGGGAAGCGGTGGCAGATACGCAGTATTTT

size: .
J: TRBJ1-4
D: .
V: TRBV11-2
CDR3: CASSLGQPSTNEKLFF
DNA: TGTGCCAGCAGCTTAGGACAGCCGTCAACTAATGAAAAACTGTTTTTT

size: once
J: TRBJ1-2
D: .
V: TRBV7-2
CDR3: CASSLGGWPEGYTF
DNA: TGTGCCAGCAGCTTAGGGGGCTGGCCTGAGGGCTACACCTTC

size: .
J: TRBJ2-7
D: TRBD1
V: TRBV6-1
CDR3: CASSDAKRNGQGLYEQYF
DNA: TGTGCCAGCAGTGACGCAAAACGAAACGGACAGGGCTTGTACGAGCAGTACTTC

size: .
J: TRBJ1-4
D: TRBD1
V: TRBV7-9
CDR3: CASSDRDLSTNEKLFF
DNA: TGTGCCAGCAGCGACAGGGACCTCTCAACTAATGAAAAACTGTTTTTT

size: .
J: TRBJ2-7
D: TRBD1
V: TRBV18
CDR3: CASSGTGGPYEQYF
DNA: TGTGCCAGCTCCGGGACAGGGGGCCCCTACGAGCAGTACTTC

size: few
J: TRBJ1-5
D: TRBD1
V: TRBV30
CDR3: CAWSVRQGGNQPQHF
DNA: TGTGCCTGGAGTGTCCGACAGGGGGGCAATCAGCCCCAGCATTTT

size: few
J: TRBJ1-2
D: .
V: TRBV6-6
CDR3: CASSYSGYTF
DNA: TGTGCCAGCAGTTATAGTGGCTACACCTTC

size: once
J: TRBJ2-5
D: .
V: TRBV27
CDR3: CASRPGTTETQYF
DNA: TGTGCCAGCAGACCCGGGACAACAGAGACCCAGTACTTC

size: once
J: TRBJ2-3
D: .
V: TRBV27
CDR3: CASTPNARLSTDTQYF
DNA: TGTGCCAGCACCCCTAACGCGAGGTTGAGCACAGATACGCAGTATTTT

size: .
J: TRBJ2-7
D: .
V: TRBV5-6
CDR3: CASSYVARSSYEQYF
DNA: TGTGCCAGCAGCTACGTTGCGAGAAGCTCCTACGAGCAGTACTTC

size: .
J: TRBJ1-1
D: .
V: TRBV19
CDR3: CASSHIGGRSNTEAFF
DNA: TGTGCCAGTAGCCACATTGGGGGCCGGAGCAACACTGAAGCTTTCTTT

size: .
J: TRBJ2-3
D: TRBD2
V: TRBV4-2
CDR3: CASSQDMLAGGADTQYF
DNA: TGTGCCAGCAGCCAAGATATGCTAGCGGGGGGTGCAGATACGCAGTATTTT

size: .
J: TRBJ1-4
D: TRBD1
V: TRBV19
CDR3: CASSTGQAATNEKLFF
DNA: TGTGCCAGTAGTACCGGACAGGCTGCAACTAATGAAAAACTGTTTTTT

size: .
J: TRBJ1-1
D: TRBD1
V: TRBV7-9
CDR3: CASSPGQENTEAFF
DNA: TGTGCCAGCAGCCCGGGACAGGAGAACACTGAAGCTTTCTTT

size: .
J: TRBJ1-2
D: .
V: TRBV7-2
CDR3: CASSTPWGRADTF
DNA: TGTGCCAGCAGCACCCCATGGGGCCGGGCAGACACCTTC

size: .
J: TRBJ1-2
D: .
V: TRBV5-4
CDR3: CASSFGEVYGYTF
DNA: TGTGCCAGCAGCTTCGGAGAGGTATATGGCTACACCTTC

size: .
J: TRBJ2-3
D: .
V: TRBV5-1
CDR3: CASRPLTGLSTDTQYF
DNA: TGCGCCAGCAGGCCACTTACAGGTTTGAGCACAGATACGCAGTATTTT

size: .
J: TRBJ2-2
D: .
V: TRBV29-1
CDR3: CSVAEGRGMNTGELFF
DNA: TGCAGCGTTGCGGAGGGAAGGGGCATGAACACCGGGGAGCTGTTTTTT

size: once
J: TRBJ2-3
D: TRBD1
V: TRBV5-8
CDR3: CASSLGTGGADTQYF
DNA: TGTGCCAGCAGCTTGGGGACAGGGGGCGCAGATACGCAGTATTTT

size: .
J: TRBJ2-5
D: TRBD1
V: TRBV19
CDR3: CASSMTGGAETQYF
DNA: TGTGCCAGTAGTATGACAGGGGGCGCGGAGACCCAGTACTTC

size: .
J: TRBJ1-2
D: TRBD1
V: TRBV5-6
CDR3: CASSFTRTGGSTF
DNA: TGTGCCAGCAGCTTCACCAGGACAGGGGGCTCCACCTTC

size: .
J: TRBJ1-1
D: TRBD1
V: TRBV6-6
CDR3: CASTGTGQGWTEAFF
DNA: TGTGCCAGTACCGGGACCGGACAGGGTTGGACTGAAGCTTTCTTT

size: once
J: TRBJ2-1
D: .
V: TRBV19
CDR3: CASTIGQRSYNEQFF
DNA: TGTGCCAGTACCATCGGACAGCGCTCCTACAATGAGCAGTTCTTC

size: .
J: TRBJ2-7
D: .
V: TRBV13
CDR3: CASSLAPPATYEQYF
DNA: TGTGCCAGCAGCTTGGCTCCCCCCGCCACCTACGAGCAGTACTTC

size: .
J: TRBJ1-1
D: TRBD1
V: TRBV5-1
CDR3: CASSLGGQVAEAFF
DNA: TGCGCCAGCAGCTTGGGAGGACAGGTGGCTGAAGCTTTCTTT

size: .
J: TRBJ2-1
D: TRBD2
V: TRBV7-3
CDR3: CASSSLAGVRGEQFF
DNA: TGTGCCAGCAGCTCTTTAGCGGGAGTAAGGGGTGAGCAGTTCTTC

size: .
J: TRBJ1-5
D: .
V: TRBV5-1
CDR3: CASSLVAPGEYSNQPQHF
DNA: TGCGCCAGCAGCTTGGTTGCACCAGGGGAATATAGCAATCAGCCCCAGCATTTT

size: few
J: TRBJ2-6
D: TRBD1
V: TRBV7-9
CDR3: CASSLFGTGAGANVLTF
DNA: TGTGCCAGCAGCTTATTCGGGACAGGGGCTGGGGCCAACGTCCTGACTTTC

size: .
J: TRBJ1-6
D: .
V: TRBV19
CDR3: CASSSEQGDNSPLHF
DNA: TGTGCCAGTAGTAGTGAACAGGGAGATAATTCACCCCTCCACTTT

size: few
J: TRBJ2-6
D: .
V: TRBV28
CDR3: CASSLSGAGANVLTF
DNA: TGTGCCAGCAGTTTATCAGGGGCTGGGGCCAACGTCCTGACTTTC

size: .
J: TRBJ1-5
D: TRBD1
V: TRBV4-1
CDR3: CASSQRDRGYQPQHF
DNA: TGCGCCAGCAGCCAACGGGACAGGGGATATCAGCCCCAGCATTTT

size: .
J: TRBJ1-6
D: .
V: TRBV5-4
CDR3: CASSLDTVPGPLHF
DNA: TGTGCCAGCAGCTTGGATACGGTCCCAGGACCCCTCCACTTT